Presented here are 32 T cell receptor beta chains from one specimen sequenced in a study of blood T cell repertoires in COVID-19. Generated by immunoSEQ multiplex PCR, the TCRdb table keeps only in-frame clones and is missing some. This repertoire shows fewer than 250,000 clones, 80% to 90% found once; its top ten account for 2.5% to 3%. Input material: peripheral blood. The receptors were gathered from a man aged 50 to 60 with active or convalescent COVID-19.

This chain uses TRBV18 with TRBJ1-1; 7 positions match TRBD1. The ends lost 8 bases at V and 3 bases at J; junction bases unmatched: 6. The CDR3 contains 13 residues. Per germline, CDR1 KGHSH and CDR2 LQKENI. CDR3 DNA sequence: TGTGCCAGCCTACAGGGGTTGGACACTGAAGCTTTCTTT. It yields the protein CASLQGLDTEAFF.

This clone has only one observation. The chain employs TRBV6-6 and TRBJ1-5; 7 nucleotides line up with TRBD1. V dropped 1 base and J dropped 6; count of bases not matched to a gene: 9. Germline lookup yields CDR1 MNHNY and CDR2 SVGAGI (reference sequence). This CDR3 region has 16 residues. CDR3 DNA: TGTGCCAGCAGTTACTACCCCACAGGGGTGGGTCAGCCCCAGCATTTT. This codes for CASSYYPTGVGQPQHF.

In this sample, this clone turned up a few times. The chain employs TRBV7-9 and TRBJ2-7, with a tentative D call TRBD2 (5 bases). Trimming removed 4 bases at V and 3 bases at J, with 13 bases between. This CDR3 has 14 amino acids. Germline lookup yields CDR1 SEHNR and CDR2 FQNEAQ (reference sequence). DNA of the CDR3: TGTGCCAGCAGCTCCCCTTGGAGGAGCTACGAGCAGTACTTC. It codes for CASSSPWRSYEQYF.

V usage is TRBV10-3 and J usage is TRBJ2-1; TRBD1 is a possible D gene (6 bases). Between the trimmed V and J ends, which lost 10 bases and 2 bases, there was a span of 9 bases. The CDR3 is 12 residues long. Germline assignment: CDR1 ENHRY and CDR2 SYGVKD. CDR3 protein: CASRDTYNEQFF. The CDR3 DNA reads TGTGCCAGCCGGGACACCTACAATGAGCAGTTCTTC.

Only one count was recorded for this clone. J is TRBJ1-5 and V is TRBV28; 8 positions match TRBD1. Germline V gene data show CDR1 as MDHEN and CDR2 as SYDVKM. The CDR3 is made up of 12 amino acids. The V segment lost 5 bases and the J segment 6 bases; nucleotides outside the gene matches: 0. The CDR3 loop reads CASSTGGQPQHF. The CDR3 region has the DNA TGTGCCAGCAGTACAGGGGGTCAGCCCCAGCATTTT.

This chain links TRBV19 with TRBJ1-4; TRBD1 aligns across 7 bases. V lost 3 bases to trimming and J lost 6 bases; unmatched junction nucleotides: 10. Germline CDR1 reads LNHDA; CDR2 reads SQIVND (reference sequence). The CDR3 is made up of 16 amino acids. Here the CDR3 DNA reads TGTGCCAGTAGTATGGGACAGCTGGGAAGGGATGAAAAACTGTTTTTT. Protein sequence: CASSMGQLGRDEKLFF.

This sequence joins TRBV19 and TRBJ2-5; D not certain. CDR3 size: 14 residues. Germline CDR1 LNHDA, CDR2 SQIVND (reference sequence). Trimming removed 3 bases at V and 5 bases at J, with 13 bases between. The CDR3 sequence is CASSIRLGVETQYF. Here the CDR3 DNA reads TGTGCCAGTAGTATCAGATTGGGCGTGGAGACCCAGTACTTC.

The chain is built from TRBV7-8 and TRBJ2-3, with 10 bases that match TRBD2. This CDR3 has 16 amino acids. CDR1 is SGHVS and CDR2 is FQNEAQ in the germline V gene. Losses at the gene ends were 1 base for V and 5 bases for J; bases not matched to a gene: 6. The CDR3 region has the DNA TGTGCCAGCAGCTTAGAGGCTAGCGGGGGAGGAGATACGCAGTATTTT. Its translation: CASSLEASGGGDTQYF. Supplemented by reference TRBV7-8 and TRBJ2-3, the full variable domain reads GAGVSQSPRYKVAKRGQDVALRCDPISGHVSLFWYQQALGQGPEFLTYFQNEAQLDKSGLPSDRFFAERPEGSVSTLKIQRTQQEDSAVYLCASSLEASGGGDTQYFGPGTRLTVL.

The J gene is TRBJ2-1, the V gene TRBV19; 10 nucleotides match TRBD1. The germline CDR1 and CDR2 sequences are LNHDA and SQIVND (reference sequence). The CDR3 contains 14 residues. V was pared by 11 bases and J by 8 bases, with 12 bases of the junction left unmatched. The CDR3 loop reads CAARETGGLDEQFF. CDR3 in DNA: TGTGCCGCCCGGGAGACAGGGGGCTTGGATGAGCAGTTCTTC.

The V call is TRBV19, the J call TRBJ1-1, with D unclear. The V and J ends lost 5 bases and 1 base respectively, with 5 bases between them. The CDR3 loop spans 12 amino acids. Per germline, CDR1 LNHDA and CDR2 SQIVND (reference sequence). Here the CDR3 reads CASSEPNTEAFF. The CDR3 region has the DNA TGTGCCAGTAGTGAGCCGAACACTGAAGCTTTCTTT.

CDR3 DNA: TGTGCCAGCAGCTTAGGGGGACCAAGGGGGACTGAAGCTTTCTTT. Residues: CASSLGGPRGTEAFF. V and J are TRBV7-9 and TRBJ1-1, with D tentatively TRBD1 (6 bases). The CDR3 covers 15 residues. Germline CDR1 reads SEHNR; CDR2 reads FQNEAQ (reference sequence). V gave up 1 base and J gave up 5 bases, with 14 bases separating them.

The count of this clone is one. The CDR3 DNA is TGTGCCATCAGTGGGCAGGGGGACGACTATGGCTACACCTTC. Translated, it gives CAISGQGDDYGYTF. The chain is built from TRBV10-3 and TRBJ1-2; 7 nucleotides agree with TRBD1. Losses at the gene ends were 4 bases for V and 3 bases for J; bases not matched to a gene: 5. Germline CDR1 is ENHRY and CDR2 is SYGVKD. This CDR3 is 14 amino acids long.

The chain combines TRBV19 with TRBJ1-2; 9 bases agree with TRBD1. The CDR3 totals 14 residues. Trimming took 6 bases from V and 8 from J; bases not matched to a gene: 10. The germline V gene has CDR1 LNHDA and CDR2 SQIVND (reference sequence). CDR3: CASSPGQGIGGYTF. CDR3 nucleotide sequence: TGTGCCAGTAGCCCGGGACAGGGAATAGGGGGCTACACCTTC.

The chain uses TRBV29-1 and TRBJ1-2; D remains unclear. The V gene's germline CDR1 is SQVTM and CDR2 ANQGSEA. V was clipped by 4 bases and J by 7 bases, with 16 bases between them. There are 13 residues in the CDR3. Written as DNA, the CDR3 is TGCAGCGTTGGTGGGTCCGGAATAGCTGGCTACACCTTC. Translating gives CSVGGSGIAGYTF.

This clone was observed a handful of times. The V call is TRBV5-4, the J call TRBJ1-2, with TRBD1 identical over 9 bases. CDR1 and CDR2 (germline): SGHNT, YYREEE (reference sequence). The CDR3 extends over 13 amino acids. The V and J ends lost 7 bases and 7 bases, in that order; junction bases with no gene match: 8. The CDR3 bases are TGTGCCAGCGGCAGGGACAGGGAATTTGGCTACACCTTC. Amino acid sequence: CASGRDREFGYTF. Supplemented by reference TRBV5-4 and TRBJ1-2, the full variable domain reads ETGVTQSPTHLIKTRGQQVTLRCSSQSGHNTVSWYQQALGQGPQFIFQYYREEENGRGNFPPRFSGLQFPNYSSELNVNALELDDSALYLCASGRDREFGYTFGSGTRLTVV.

This clone showed up just once. The V call is TRBV9, the J call TRBJ1-3, with D unresolved. Between the trimmed V and J ends, which lost 5 bases and 0 bases, there was a span of 12 bases. The CDR3 totals 15 residues. Germline-derived CDR1 and CDR2 are SGDLS and YYNGEE. This chain's CDR3 is CASSADGYSGNTIYF. As DNA, the CDR3 is TGTGCCAGCAGTGCCGACGGGTACTCTGGAAACACCATATATTTT.

The rearrangement joins TRBV28 to TRBJ2-7; 9 bases are shared with TRBD1. Germline CDR1 reads MDHEN; CDR2 reads SYDVKM. This CDR3 is 15 amino acids long. The junction had 10 bases not matched to a gene; V was cut back by 5 bases and J by 5 bases. CDR3 DNA sequence: TGTGCCAGCAGTCGCCAGAACAGGGGGCGGCACGAGCAGTACTTC. Translated: CASSRQNRGRHEQYF. Full variable domain (remainder filled in from reference TRBV28 and TRBJ2-7): DVKVTQSSRYLVKRTGEKVFLECVQDMDHENMFWYRQDPGLGLRLIYFSYDVKMKEKGDIPEGYSVSREKKERFSLILESASTNQTSMYLCASSRQNRGRHEQYFGPGTRLTVT.

This sequence joins TRBV5-1 and TRBJ1-1; no firm D call. This CDR3 has 16 amino acids. Germline lookup yields CDR1 SGHRS and CDR2 YFSETQ. V was cut by 1 base and J by 2 bases, with 15 bases left in between. Written as DNA, the CDR3 is TGCGCCAGCAGCTTGCGACCGCGGGAGGGCAACACTGAAGCTTTCTTT. Amino acids: CASSLRPREGNTEAFF.

This clone appeared a few times. CDR3 sequence: CAWSPTGQNEKLFF. CDR3 nucleotides: TGTGCCTGGAGTCCGACAGGGCAAAATGAAAAACTGTTTTTT. The rearrangement uses TRBV30 and TRBJ1-4; 7 nucleotides line up with TRBD1. Germline V CDR1 and CDR2: GTSNPN, SVGIG (reference sequence). CDR3 size: 14 residues. V shed 2 bases, J shed 5 bases, and the junction held 5 bases outside the gene matches.

The rearrangement uses TRBV7-9 and TRBJ1-1; 8 positions match TRBD1. From germline, CDR1 is SEHNR and CDR2 FQNEAQ (reference sequence). J gave up 4 bases and V 5 bases, and 9 bases lay outside the gene matches. The CDR3 runs to 15 residues. The CDR3 spells CASSGTGRATTEAFF. CDR3 in DNA: TGTGCCAGCAGCGGGACAGGACGGGCGACCACTGAAGCTTTCTTT.

The chain joins TRBV6-1 to TRBJ2-7, with 10 positions matching TRBD1. The CDR3 length is 15 residues. J lost 3 bases, V lost 5 bases, and 7 bases had no gene match. The germline CDR1 and CDR2 sequences are MNHNS and SASEGT. The CDR3 loop is CASSSGTGVNYEQYF. The CDR3 coding sequence is TGTGCCAGCAGTTCCGGGACAGGGGTAAACTACGAGCAGTACTTC.

V is TRBV20-1 and J is TRBJ2-5; D possibly corresponds to TRBD2 (7 bases). Trimming stripped 3 bases from V and 0 bases from J, with 23 bases between. The CDR3 runs 18 residues. Germline-derived CDR1 and CDR2 are DFQATT and SNEGSKA (reference sequence). CDR3 sequence reads: CSASPHAAGAPYQETQYF. CDR3 coding DNA: TGCAGTGCTAGTCCCCACGCGGCGGGGGCGCCGTACCAAGAGACCCAGTACTTC.

The gene calls are TRBV28 and TRBJ2-7, with 8 bases identical to TRBD1. The CDR3 consists of 14 residues. J lost 5 bases, V lost 8 bases, and 11 bases had no gene match. The germline V gene has CDR1 MDHEN and CDR2 SYDVKM. The chain's CDR3 is CASARQGFLDEQYF. The CDR3 DNA reads as TGTGCCAGCGCGCGACAGGGGTTCTTAGACGAGCAGTACTTC.

A single count supports this clone. The chain combines TRBV7-9 with TRBJ1-3, with D unclear. V was shortened by 2 bases and J by 3 bases, with 8 bases between the two germline ends. CDR1 is SEHNR, CDR2 FQNEAQ, per germline (reference sequence). This CDR3 region has 14 residues. The CDR3: CASSLMVVGNTIYF. Written as DNA, the CDR3 is TGTGCCAGCAGCTTAATGGTAGTTGGAAACACCATATATTTT.

This rearrangement joins TRBV5-1 to TRBJ2-7, with D perhaps TRBD1 (6 bases). Germline-derived CDR1 and CDR2 are SGHRS and YFSETQ. V lost 4 bases and J lost 7, with 27 bases in between. The CDR3 runs 17 residues. This CDR3 reads CASSGSGTPLSTSEQYF. The CDR3 DNA follows: TGCGCCAGCAGCGGGTCAGGGACACCCCTGAGTACTAGTGAGCAGTACTTC. The full variable domain, completed using reference TRBV5-1 and TRBJ2-7, is KAGVTQTPRYLIKTRGQQVTLSCSPISGHRSVSWYQQTPGQGLQFLFEYFSETQRNKGNFPGRFSGRQFSNSRSEMNVSTLELGDSALYLCASSGSGTPLSTSEQYFGPGTRLTVT.

The rearrangement uses TRBV6-5 and TRBJ2-7, with a weak D call TRBD2 (6 bases). TRBJ2-1 explains the end of the DNA better; the J call may be wrong. Germline-derived CDR1 and CDR2 are MNHEY and SVGAGI. The CDR3 is 13 residues long. The CDR3 protein is CASSPPGLDEQFF. The CDR3 region has the DNA TGTGCCAGCAGTCCGCCGGGACTCGATGAGCAGTTCTTC.

This chain links TRBV5-1 with TRBJ2-7, with 7 bases lining up with TRBD1. The J segment lost 3 bases and the V segment lost 2 bases, leaving 2 bases of the junction unmatched. Germline V gene sequence: CDR1 SGHRS, CDR2 YFSETQ. The CDR3 sequence is 13 residues long. CDR3 residues: CASSLGGVYEQYF. The CDR3 coding sequence is TGCGCCAGCAGCTTAGGGGGCGTCTACGAGCAGTACTTC.

CDR3: CASRAPGHYNSPLHF. In DNA form, the CDR3 reads TGTGCCAGCAGGGCTCCGGGACACTATAATTCACCCCTCCACTTT. V usage is TRBV6-5 and J usage is TRBJ1-6; tentatively, D is TRBD1 (6 bases). CDR1 is MNHEY and CDR2 is SVGAGI in the germline V gene. CDR3 length: 15 amino acids. V lost 6 bases, J lost 3 bases, and 12 bases lay in between.

The genes are TRBV30 and TRBJ2-1; 7 bases are shared with TRBD1. The V gene's germline CDR1 is GTSNPN and CDR2 SVGIG (reference sequence). There are 12 residues in the CDR3. J was trimmed by 12 bases and V by 4 bases; bases with no gene match: 9. The CDR3 DNA is TGTGCCTGGAACCCGATAGGGGGCTGGCAGTTCTTC. This sequence encodes CAWNPIGGWQFF.

The V gene is TRBV5-4, the J gene TRBJ2-2; TRBD1 might be the D (6 bases). There are 15 residues in the CDR3. Germline lookup yields CDR1 SGHNT and CDR2 YYREEE (reference sequence). Trimming left V 7 bases short and J 6 bases short, with 19 bases between. The CDR3: CASGTQGLVSGELFF. In DNA, the CDR3 is TGTGCCAGCGGAACACAGGGCCTAGTGTCCGGGGAGCTGTTTTTT.

V usage is TRBV10-3 and J usage is TRBJ1-1, with no clear D. The CDR3 contains 13 residues. Germline-derived CDR1 and CDR2 are ENHRY and SYGVKD. Trimming shortened V by 7 bases and J by 0 bases, and 9 bases separated the two germline ends. Here the CDR3 reads CAIIESLNTEAFF. The DNA for the CDR3 is TGTGCCATCATTGAATCGTTGAACACTGAAGCTTTCTTT.

V usage is TRBV7-2 and J usage is TRBJ1-5; D possibly corresponds to TRBD1 (6 bases). V dropped 8 bases and J dropped 1 base, with 15 bases sitting between them. The CDR3 sequence is 15 residues long. CDR1 SGHTA and CDR2 FQGNSA come from the germline V gene. This CDR3 reads CASRPGTTSNQPQHF. The CDR3 region has the DNA TGTGCCAGCCGGCCCGGGACAACCAGCAATCAGCCCCAGCATTTT.